Sequencing of this T cell receptor beta chain was carried out in a study of spatial heterogeneity in lung cancer. Overall study: Detected beta-chain sequences consistently exceeded alpha-chain sequences. On average, each unique TCR and UMI combination appeared more than ten times in raw reads.

Time point here: sample taken at primary tumor resection. Untreated early-stage non-small cell lung cancer patients, around 70 in total, were the donors. Whole RNA, which was extracted from tumor, nontumor lung tissue or frozen PBMC, was sequenced without any cell sorting. CDR1 is LNHDA, CDR2 SQIVND, per germline (reference sequence). Trimming at V came to 4 bases and at J to 13 bases, leaving 8 bases not matched to a gene. This CDR3 has 12 amino acids. Details on this clonotype: This beta chain is an unintended read in a library built for alpha chains; its size means little.

TCRdb re-analysed the 5' RACE reads in MiXCR, keeping a single row per CDR3 protein. This table has around 1,200 distinct CDR3 sequences, approximately 12% appearing once. The specimen comprised normal lung tissue next to the tumor, sampled at surgery. This chain connects TRBV19 to TRBJ2-3; 7 bases agree with TRBD1. The sequence was obtained from a female donor with early-stage non-small cell lung cancer. The CDR3 DNA reads TGTGCCAGTAGTAGACGACAGGGAGATGAGTATTTT. Its translation is CASSRRQGDEYF.